Listed below are T cell receptor beta chains from one sample, sequenced in a study of T cells in Graves' hyperthyroidism and ophthalmopathy. TCRdb reanalysed the multiplex PCR reads using MiXCR and keeps one entry per CDR3 protein. The repertoire consists of more than 550,000 distinct CDR3 sequences, with about 45% occurring once and the leading ten covering approximately 6.8%. The material sequenced was peripheral blood or thyroid tissue (not recorded which). These receptor sequences come from an adult man with Graves' disease, either hyperthyroidism or ophthalmopathy (not recorded which). Each CDR3 is given with its conserved first and last residue. The D gene is left open where the match is weak. Clone sizes are given selectively: once, few, many, or a class where the clone is expanded.

v_gene	j_gene	abundance	d_gene	CDR3nt	CDR3aa
TRBV2	TRBJ1-4	many	TRBD1	TGTGCCAGCAGTGAACGGGACAGTAATGAAAAACTGTTTTTT	CASSERDSNEKLFF
TRBV6-5	TRBJ1-4	-	-	-	CASSSVRGATNEKLFF
TRBV29-1	TRBJ1-2	many	-	TGCAGCGTTGCCGCGGCACTCTGGGGCTATGGCTACACCTTC	CSVAAALWGYGYTF
TRBV5-1	TRBJ1-1	-	-	TGCGCCAGCAGCCAATCAAGTTCCACTGAAGCTTTCTTT	CASSQSSSTEAFF
TRBV7-9	TRBJ2-5	many	-	TGTGCCAGCAGCCAAAGACAGGGACTCCAAGAGACCCAGTACTTC	CASSQRQGLQETQYF
TRBV25-1	TRBJ1-5	-	-	TGTGCCACCAGTGCAGGGAGTATAGCAGGACAGCCCCAGCATTTT	CATSAGSIAGQPQHF
TRBV25-1	TRBJ1-2	-	TRBD1	TGTGCCAGCACTCGATCATCAACAGGGGAGCATGACTACACCTTC	CASTRSSTGEHDYTF
TRBV7-8	TRBJ1-5	-	TRBD1	TGTGCCAGCAGCTCCGCCCCCCAGGGACAGATTAAACACTGGGTAAGCAATCAGCCCCAGCATTTT	CASSSAPQGQIKHWVSNQPQHF
TRBV20-1	TRBJ1-3	-	-	TGCAGTGCTAGAGATCCAACATCAGGGGACACCATATATTTT	CSARDPTSGDTIYF
TRBV19	TRBJ2-7	-	-	TGTGCCAGTAGTAGTTTGTGGCAGGGCGGAGAGGTGCAGTACTTC	CASSSLWQGGEVQYF
TRBV6-1	TRBJ2-7	-	TRBD2	TGTGCCAGCACCATGACTAGCACCGAGCAGTACTTC	CASTMTSTEQYF
TRBV2	TRBJ2-5	-	TRBD2	TGTGCCAGCAGCCAGACAGCGGGGGGCCAAGAGACCCAGTACTTC	CASSQTAGGQETQYF
TRBV5-1	TRBJ2-5	-	-	TGCGCCAGCAGCTTGTACCAGGGACGAGAGACCCAGTACTTC	CASSLYQGRETQYF
TRBV7-3	TRBJ1-4	-	TRBD1	TGCGCCAGCAGCCAGATGGACAGGGGGGATGAAAAACTGTTTTTT	CASSQMDRGDEKLFF
TRBV29-1	TRBJ1-1	many	-	TGCAGCGTAACCGGGACCGTGAACACTGAAGCTTTCTTT	CSVTGTVNTEAFF
TRBV5-1	TRBJ1-2	few	TRBD1	TGCGCCAGCAGCTCCTTTCCCTTGGGGACAGAACACTATGGCTACACCTTC	CASSSFPLGTEHYGYTF
TRBV12-3/TRBV12-4	TRBJ1-4	many	TRBD1	TGTGCCAGCAGCAGGACCGGGACAGGGGGCGGAAAACTGTTTTTT	CASSRTGTGGGKLFF
TRBV2	TRBJ2-7	many	-	TGTGCCAGCAGTGGAGAACATGTATCCTACGAGCAGTACTTC	CASSGEHVSYEQYF
TRBV25-1	TRBJ2-5	-	-	TGTGCCAGCAGCCCGGGTCCCGGGCCCCAAGAGACCCAGTACTTC	CASSPGPGPQETQYF
TRBV2	TRBJ2-5	-	TRBD1	TGTGCCAGCAGTGAAGTGACAGGGGGCATTAGAGAGACCCAGTACTTC	CASSEVTGGIRETQYF
TRBV12-3/TRBV12-4	TRBJ2-7	few	-	TGTGCCAGCAGTCACATCGGCGAGCAGTACTTC	CASSHIGEQYF
TRBV7-3	TRBJ2-5	-	TRBD1	TGTGCCAGCAGCCAAGGGGCACAGGGGGTAGGCGAGACCCAGTACTTC	CASSQGAQGVGETQYF
TRBV10-3	TRBJ2-7	-	-	TGTGCCAGCCGGTTCAACCTAGACCGAGCCTACGAGCAGTACTTC	CASRFNLDRAYEQYF
TRBV7-9	TRBJ1-2	-	-	TGTGCCAGCAGCTTCGAGCACGGTGGCTACACCTTC	CASSFEHGGYTF
TRBV10-3	TRBJ1-2	many	-	TGTGCCATCGGACGGAGGGAGGTTGATGGCTACACCTTC	CAIGRREVDGYTF
TRBV14	TRBJ2-7	few	TRBD2	TGTGCCAGCAGTTACTCGAGGACTAGCGACTCCTACGAGCAGTACTTC	CASSYSRTSDSYEQYF
TRBV11-2	TRBJ1-4	many	TRBD1	TGTGCCAGCAGCTTGCGGACAGGGAATGAAAAACTGTTTTTT	CASSLRTGNEKLFF